This T cell receptor (beta chain) is from a study of CD8 T cells in Susac syndrome. RNA was extracted with the RNeasy kit, and a quantity of about 0.45 to 1 ug was reverse transcribed using random hexamers. TCRdb redid the calling of the immunoSEQ multiplex PCR reads with MiXCR, one entry per CDR3 protein. The sample includes approximately 300,000 distinct CDR3 sequences, 65% to 90% of them seen just once. V lost 5 bases to trimming and J lost 3 bases, with 11 bases between them. Germline loops: CDR1 SEHNR, CDR2 FQNEAQ (reference sequence). The CDR3 runs 13 residues. Source material: CD8+ T cells from PBMCs. The sequence came from a human donor with multiple sclerosis. The chain recombines TRBV7-9 with TRBJ2-7; a weak D match, TRBD1 (6 bases). CDR3 region: CASSRRGGYEQYF. The CDR3 bases are TGTGCCAGCAGCCGCCGAGGGGGCTACGAGCAGTACTTC.